This T cell receptor beta chain comes out of a study of blood T cell repertoires in COVID-19. Study as a whole: Donors in the United States, Italy and Spain gave samples during acute or convalescent COVID-19. Sample material is recorded as cDNA or gDNA derived from T cells, B-cell-depleted T cells, or PBMCs.

Germline V gene data show CDR1 as LNHNV and CDR2 as YYDKDF (reference sequence). The CDR3 is 15 amino acids. Trimming cost V 2 bases and J 6 bases; bases outside gene matches: 5. Original methodology: Reference gene primers were amplified, and this amplification served to estimate nucleated cell counts. Here immunoSEQ multiplex PCR was the method, and the copy in TCRdb shows in-frame clones only, minus some. Clone size and the V and J calls come from that table; the DNA yielded D and trimming. The sample carries under 300,000 clones, roughly four fifths recorded once. V usage is TRBV15 and J usage is TRBJ2-5; TRBD2 matches 11 bases. Input material: peripheral blood. The sequence came from a man aged 50 to 60 with acute or convalescent COVID-19. This chain's CDR3 is CATSRIAGGPQTQYF. The CDR3, as DNA: TGTGCCACCAGCAGAATAGCGGGAGGGCCACAGACCCAGTACTTC.